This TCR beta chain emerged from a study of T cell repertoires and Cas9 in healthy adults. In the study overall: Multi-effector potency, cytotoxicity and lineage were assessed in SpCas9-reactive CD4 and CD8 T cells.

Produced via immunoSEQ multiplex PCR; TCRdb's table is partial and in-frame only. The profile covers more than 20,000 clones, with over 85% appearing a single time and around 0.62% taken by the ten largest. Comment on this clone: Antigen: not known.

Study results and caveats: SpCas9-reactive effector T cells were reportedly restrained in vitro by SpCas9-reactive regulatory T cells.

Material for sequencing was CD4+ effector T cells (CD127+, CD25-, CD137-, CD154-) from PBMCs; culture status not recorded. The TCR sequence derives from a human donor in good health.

CDR3 sequence reads: CASSVATGVGSPLHF. CDR3 nucleotides: TGTGCCAGCAGCGTAGCTACAGGGGTCGGTTCACCCCTCCACTTT. V usage is TRBV9 and J usage is TRBJ1-6; the match to TRBD1 covers 7 bases. The CDR3 covers 15 residues. Germline-derived CDR1 and CDR2 are SGDLS and YYNGEE. Trimming removed 0 bases from V and 9 bases from J; junction bases left unmatched: 6.